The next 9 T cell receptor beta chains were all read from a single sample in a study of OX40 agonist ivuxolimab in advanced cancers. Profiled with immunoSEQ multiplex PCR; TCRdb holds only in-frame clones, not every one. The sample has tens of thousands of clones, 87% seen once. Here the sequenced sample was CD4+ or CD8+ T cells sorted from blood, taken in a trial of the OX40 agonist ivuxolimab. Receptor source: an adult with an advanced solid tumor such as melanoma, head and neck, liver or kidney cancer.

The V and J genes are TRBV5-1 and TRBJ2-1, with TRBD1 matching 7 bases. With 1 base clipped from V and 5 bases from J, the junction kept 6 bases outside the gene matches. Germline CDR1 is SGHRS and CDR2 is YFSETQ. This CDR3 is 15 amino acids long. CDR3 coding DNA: TGCGCCAGCAGCTTGAACAGGGGAATTGACAATGAGCAGTTCTTC. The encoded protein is CASSLNRGIDNEQFF.

This CDR3 reads CASSFVRSSGANVLTF. The CDR3 DNA follows: TGTGCCAGCAGTTTTGTAAGGTCTTCTGGGGCCAACGTCCTGACTTTC. V is TRBV28 and J is TRBJ2-6; D not resolved. CDR3 length: 16 amino acids. The germline gives CDR1 MDHEN, CDR2 SYDVKM. Trimming stripped 3 bases from V and 1 base from J, with 10 bases between.

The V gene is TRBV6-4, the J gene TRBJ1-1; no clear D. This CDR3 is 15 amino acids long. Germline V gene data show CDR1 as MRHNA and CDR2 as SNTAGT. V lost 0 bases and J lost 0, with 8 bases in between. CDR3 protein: CASSDSGSVNTEAFF. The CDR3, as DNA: TGTGCCAGCAGTGACTCTGGATCAGTGAACACTGAAGCTTTCTTT.

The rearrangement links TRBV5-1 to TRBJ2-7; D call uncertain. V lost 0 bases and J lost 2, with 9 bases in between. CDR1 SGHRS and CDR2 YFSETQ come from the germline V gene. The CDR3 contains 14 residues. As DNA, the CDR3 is TGCGCCAGCAGCTTGGGTTTAGGAACCTACGAGCAGTACTTC. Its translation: CASSLGLGTYEQYF.

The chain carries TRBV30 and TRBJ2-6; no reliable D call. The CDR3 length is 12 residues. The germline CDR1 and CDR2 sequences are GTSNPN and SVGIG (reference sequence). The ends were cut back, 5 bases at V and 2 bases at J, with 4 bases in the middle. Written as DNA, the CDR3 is TGTGCCTGGGACACTGGGGCCAACGTCCTGACTTTC. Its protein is CAWDTGANVLTF.

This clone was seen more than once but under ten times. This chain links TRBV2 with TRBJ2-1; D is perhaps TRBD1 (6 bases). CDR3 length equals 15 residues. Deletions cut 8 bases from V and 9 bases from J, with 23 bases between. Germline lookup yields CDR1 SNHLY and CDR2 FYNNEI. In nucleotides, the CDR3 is TGTGCCAGCTCTCTACAGGGACCCCAGTCGGCTGAGCAGTTCTTC. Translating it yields CASSLQGPQSAEQFF.

CDR3 amino acids: CASSPQVPDRGLHKDSGNTIYF. The CDR3 DNA is TGTGCCAGCTCACCACAGGTTCCCGACAGGGGGCTGCATAAAGACTCTGGAAACACCATATATTTT. The V and J genes are TRBV18 and TRBJ1-3, with TRBD1 matching over 10 bases. The germline V gene has CDR1 KGHSH and CDR2 LQKENI. This CDR3 contains 22 residues. Trimming took 1 base from V and 0 from J; bases not matched to a gene: 18.

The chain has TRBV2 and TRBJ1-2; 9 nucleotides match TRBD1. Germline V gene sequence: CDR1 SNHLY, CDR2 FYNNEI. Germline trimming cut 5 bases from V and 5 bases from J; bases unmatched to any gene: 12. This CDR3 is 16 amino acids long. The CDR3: CASSSEAGTGRYGYTF. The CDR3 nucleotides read TGTGCCAGCAGTTCTGAAGCGGGGACAGGGAGGTATGGCTACACCTTC.

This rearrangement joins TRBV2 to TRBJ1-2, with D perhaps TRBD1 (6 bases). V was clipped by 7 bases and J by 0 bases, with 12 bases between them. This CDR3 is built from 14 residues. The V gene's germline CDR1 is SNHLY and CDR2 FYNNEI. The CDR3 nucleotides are TGTGCCAGCATGTGGGACAACCCTAACTATGGCTACACCTTC. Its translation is CASMWDNPNYGYTF.